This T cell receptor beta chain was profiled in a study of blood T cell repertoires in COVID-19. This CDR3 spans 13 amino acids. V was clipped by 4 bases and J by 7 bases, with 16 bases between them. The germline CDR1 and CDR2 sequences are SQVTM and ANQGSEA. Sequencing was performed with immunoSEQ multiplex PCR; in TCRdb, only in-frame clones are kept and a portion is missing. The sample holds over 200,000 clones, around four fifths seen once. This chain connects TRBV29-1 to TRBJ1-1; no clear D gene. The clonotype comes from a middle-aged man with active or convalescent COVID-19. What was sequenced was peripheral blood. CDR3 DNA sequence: TGCAGCGTTGTCCGAGGTGCGCGGGATGAAGCTTTCTTT. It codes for CSVVRGARDEAFF.